This T cell receptor (beta chain) is drawn from a study of blood T cell repertoires in COVID-19. At the level of the study: Researchers got acute and convalescent COVID-19 samples from the United States, Italy and Spain.

Trimming pared 0 bases from V and 3 bases from J, leaving 18 bases between. Germline-derived CDR1 and CDR2 are SGHRS and YFSETQ. CDR3 length: 18 amino acids. The repertoire was sequenced with immunoSEQ multiplex PCR; TCRdb's copy has only in-frame clones and lacks some. The repertoire consists of approximately 210,000 clones, with 82% occurring once and the leading ten covering roughly 12%. This chain uses TRBV5-1 with TRBJ2-2, with D perhaps matching TRBD1 (5 bases). The sequenced material came from peripheral blood. This sequence was found in a woman aged 40-49 years with acute or convalescent COVID-19. The chain's CDR3 is CASSLVDQGLKDTGELFF. The CDR3 coding sequence is TGCGCCAGCAGCTTGGTAGACCAGGGCCTTAAAGACACCGGGGAGCTGTTTTTT.